These 15 T cell receptor beta chains came from one sample sequenced in a study of tumor-infiltrating lymphocytes in primary liver carcinoma. Production of TCR beta cDNA used roughly 0.55 ug total RNA together with a constant-region primer. Three nested multiplex PCR rounds, a slightly modified ARM-PCR method, built the TCR beta libraries. Running approximately 10 cycles apiece, the first two PCR rounds relied on TRBV1-TRBV30 forward primers together with a C-beta reverse primer. TCRdb analysed the multiplex PCR reads with MiXCR anew, one entry per CDR3 protein. This table has 40,000 to 55,000 distinct CDR3 sequences, 71% appearing once. Co-extraction of both nucleic acids (RNA and DNA) used about 19-33 mg of unsorted bulk tissue. Sequences were obtained from liver tumor tissue from sampling region 5. The subset: tumor region T5, tumor centre. The receptors were sampled from a man in his forties with primary liver carcinoma and hepatitis B virus infection.

With regard to this clonotype: A much larger clone differs by one base, so this may be a read error. The J gene is TRBJ1-6, the V gene TRBV30; D gene uncertain. This CDR3 region has 13 residues. Trimming cost V 0 bases and J 9 bases, with 9 bases left between them. Germline-derived CDR1 and CDR2 are GTSNPN and SVGIG (reference sequence). CDR3 region: CAWSVEGGSPLHF. CDR3 nucleotide sequence: TGTGCCTGGAGTGTAGAGGGTGGTTCACCCCTCCACTTT.

V and J are TRBV12-3 or TRBV12-4 and TRBJ1-1; D ambiguous. CDR3 size: 14 residues. This CDR3 is CANSLDPPGTEAFF. CDR3 sequence (DNA): TGTGCTAACAGTTTGGACCCCCCAGGAACTGAAGCTTTCTTT.

About this clonotype itself: A read error is possible here, since a much larger clone lies one base away. The chain joins TRBV29-1 to TRBJ2-7; D is uncertain. Trimming left V 7 bases short and J 3 bases short, with 13 bases between. Per germline, CDR1 SQVTM and CDR2 ANQGSEA. CDR3 length: 12 residues. The DNA of the CDR3 is TGCAGCGGAGCCTTTGGGCTCTACGAGCAGTACTTC. It yields the protein CSGAFGLYEQYF.

This chain connects TRBV7-9 to TRBJ2-7; D not certain. V was shortened by 5 bases and J by 0 bases, with 11 bases between the two germline ends. The CDR3 runs to 14 residues. Germline V gene lookup returns CDR1 SEHNR and CDR2 FQNEAQ (reference sequence). The CDR3, as DNA: TGTGCCAGCAGCCAGACGGAGAGCTCCTACGAGCAGTACTTC. Its translation: CASSQTESSYEQYF.

In the case of this clonotype: Since no conserved phenylalanine or tryptophan closes the CDR3, a read error is the likely cause. The chain recombines TRBV6-1 with TRBJ2-7; no reliable D call. The CDR3 contains 13 residues. Germline loops: CDR1 MNHNS, CDR2 SASEGT. CDR3 nucleotide sequence: TGTGCCAGCTGTGAATCGGTTTTCTACGAGCAGTACTCC. It specifies CASCESVFYEQYS.

Notes on this clonotype: Sequence at one end of the junction differs from germline and may be a read error. The CDR3 loop reads CASSYSIALYGYTF. The CDR3 region has the DNA TGTGCCAGCAGTTACTCGATCGCCCTCTATGGCTACACCTTT. The rearrangement links TRBV6-5 to TRBJ1-2; D remains ambiguous. The germline V gene has CDR1 MNHEY and CDR2 SVGAGI. The CDR3 runs 14 residues.

Note on this clonotype: A read error may be the cause here, since a much bigger clone is one base away. J is TRBJ1-2 and V is TRBV30, with D perhaps matching TRBD1 (6 bases). The CDR3 is made up of 12 amino acids. CDR1 and CDR2 from the germline V gene are GTSNPN and SVGIG (reference sequence). Trimming shortened V by 0 bases and J by 5 bases, and 7 bases separated the two germline ends. CDR3 residues: CAWSVGTYGYTF. The DNA for the CDR3 is TGTGCCTGGAGTGTCGGGACATATGGCTACACCTTC.

The table lists this clonotype with many counts. The chain recombines TRBV30 with TRBJ1-6; TRBD1 is a possible D gene (5 bases). The CDR3 is made up of 14 amino acids. In germline, CDR1 is GTSNPN, CDR2 SVGIG (reference sequence). The germline V and J ends were trimmed by 4 bases and 7 bases, with 14 bases remaining between them. DNA of the CDR3: TGTGCCTGGAACCCAGGGACGGGGAATTCACCCCTCCACTTT. It codes for CAWNPGTGNSPLHF. The full variable domain, in which reference TRBV30 and TRBJ1-6 provide the parts outside the CDR3, is SQTIHQWPATLVQPVGSPLSLECTVEGTSNPNLYWYRQAAGRGLQLLFYSVGIGQISSEVPQNLSASRPQDRQFILSSKKLLLSDSGFYLCAWNPGTGNSPLHFGNGTRLTVT.

The chain recombines TRBV11-2 with TRBJ2-1; 7 bases fit TRBD2. Germline-derived CDR1 and CDR2 are SGHAT and FQNNGV. Trimming removed 5 bases from V and 13 bases from J; junction bases left unmatched: 23. There are 17 residues in the CDR3. CDR3 DNA: TGTGCCAGCAGCAGAGGGACTAACGGGAGCTCCTACAATGGCCAGTTCTTC. It yields the protein CASSRGTNGSSYNGQFF.

Worth noting for this clonotype: A much larger clone is a single base away; this may be a read error. The chain carries TRBV5-1 and TRBJ2-7; 8 nucleotides align to TRBD2. The CDR3 runs 13 residues. V lost 2 bases, J lost 8 bases, and 6 bases stayed unmatched. Germline loops: CDR1 SGHRS, CDR2 YFSETQ. The CDR3 coding sequence is TGCGCCAGCAGCTTCGCGACTAGCGACAAGCAGTACTTC. Residues: CASSFATSDKQYF.

For this clonotype: One junction end disagrees with the germline gene, perhaps due to a read error. CDR3 coding DNA: TGCGCCAACAGCCATGATTTTAGGGGAAGCTCCTACGAGCAGTACTTC. Translated, it gives CANSHDFRGSSYEQYF. This chain connects TRBV4-1 to TRBJ2-7; D is possibly TRBD1 (5 bases). This CDR3 comprises 16 residues. CDR1 is MGHRA and CDR2 is YSYEKL in the germline V gene.

On this clonotype itself: No conserved phenylalanine or tryptophan is present at the end of the CDR3, so a read error is the likely explanation. The DNA is left out, because the CDR3 cannot be placed on it with certainty; the CDR3 is given as TCRdb lists it. The chain recombines TRBV11-2 with TRBJ1-1. The CDR3 adds up to 14 amino acids, both ends counted. CDR1 and CDR2 (germline): SGHAT, FQNNGV. The CDR3 sequence: CASSTAGSVTEALI.

Note on this clonotype: This CDR3 fails to terminate in the conserved phenylalanine or tryptophan, so it likely reflects a read error. The genes are TRBV11-1 and TRBJ2-7; D perhaps matches TRBD2 (6 bases). The CDR3 contains 14 residues. In germline, CDR1 is SGHAT, CDR2 FQDESV (reference sequence). The CDR3 DNA reads TGTGCAGGCAGCTTGGGCGGGGCGTCCTACGAGCAGTACATC. The encoded protein is CAGSLGGASYEQYI.

This chain links TRBV18 with TRBJ2-1, with D possibly matching TRBD2 (6 bases). Germline-derived CDR1 and CDR2 are KGHSH and LQKENI. This CDR3 is built from 15 residues. Deletions cut 2 bases from V and 5 bases from J, with 13 bases between. This chain's CDR3 is CASSPEGLTHNEQFF. In DNA form, the CDR3 reads TGTGCCAGCTCACCAGAGGGACTTACTCACAATGAGCAGTTCTTC.

The chain carries TRBV6-5 and TRBJ2-1; TRBD2 might be the D (5 bases). The CDR3 loop spans 16 amino acids. V gave up 6 bases and J gave up 4 bases, with 19 bases separating them. Germline assignment: CDR1 MNHEY and CDR2 SVGAGI. The CDR3: CASSPRGRLVYNEQFF. In nucleotides, the CDR3 is TGTGCCAGCAGCCCACGGGGAAGGCTCGTGTACAATGAGCAGTTCTTC.